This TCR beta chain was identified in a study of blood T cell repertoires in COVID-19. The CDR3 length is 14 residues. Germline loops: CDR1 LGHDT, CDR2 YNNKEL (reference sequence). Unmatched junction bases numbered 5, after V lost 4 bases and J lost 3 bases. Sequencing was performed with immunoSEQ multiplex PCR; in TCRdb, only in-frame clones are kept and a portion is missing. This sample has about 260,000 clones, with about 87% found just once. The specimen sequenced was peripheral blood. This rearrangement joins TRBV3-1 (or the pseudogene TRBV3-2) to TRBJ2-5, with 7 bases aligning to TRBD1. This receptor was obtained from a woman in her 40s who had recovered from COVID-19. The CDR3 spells CASSPRDSKETQYF. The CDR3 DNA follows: TGTGCCAGCAGCCCCCGGGACAGTAAAGAGACCCAGTACTTC.